This TCR beta chain stems from a study of blood T cell repertoires in COVID-19. Profiling relied on immunoSEQ multiplex PCR, and the TCRdb table lists in-frame clones only, not all of them. The table has 49,000 or so clones, 88% seen once. The sequence came from a man aged 50 or older with acute or convalescent COVID-19. Material for sequencing was peripheral blood.

The CDR3 reads CASIGGRFNGYTF. CDR3 coding DNA: TGTGCCAGCATCGGGGGGCGCTTTAATGGCTACACCTTC. The V and J genes are TRBV2 and TRBJ1-2, with D possibly TRBD1 on 6 matching bases. V was cut by 7 bases and J by 6 bases, with 15 bases left in between. Per germline, CDR1 SNHLY and CDR2 FYNNEI. The CDR3 is 13 amino acids.